The next 12 T cell receptor beta chains were all read from a single sample in a study of blood T cell repertoires in COVID-19. The repertoire was sequenced with immunoSEQ multiplex PCR; TCRdb's copy has only in-frame clones and lacks some. Here the sample spans about 350,000 clones, around nine tenths being singletons. The sample comprised peripheral blood. All receptors come from a woman aged 60-75 years with COVID-19, enrolled during active disease.

V gene TRBV2 combines with J gene TRBJ1-1; tentative D call: TRBD1 (6 bases). Germline-derived CDR1 and CDR2 are SNHLY and FYNNEI. This CDR3 has 12 residues. Trimming cost V 6 bases and J 1 base, with 6 bases left between them. CDR3 nucleotides: TGTGCCAGCAGGGGACAGAACACTGAAGCTTTCTTT. Translated: CASRGQNTEAFF.

This chain uses TRBV9 with TRBJ1-2, with 9 bases that match TRBD1. The V gene end was trimmed by 2 bases and the J gene end by 8 bases; junction bases not matched to a gene: 10. This CDR3 spans 15 amino acids. Germline values: CDR1 SGDLS, CDR2 YYNGEE. The CDR3 reads CASSVQLQGAGGYTF. CDR3 coding DNA: TGTGCCAGCAGCGTTCAACTACAGGGGGCGGGCGGCTACACCTTC.

The genes are TRBV9 and TRBJ2-1, with a weak D call TRBD2 (6 bases). The CDR3 has 12 amino acids. CDR1 and CDR2 from the germline V gene are SGDLS and YYNGEE. V lost 5 bases to trimming and J lost 7 bases, with 10 bases between them. The CDR3 loop reads CASRGRGNEQFF. The CDR3 DNA reads TGTGCCAGCAGGGGACGGGGGAATGAGCAGTTCTTC.

V gene TRBV19 combines with J gene TRBJ2-1; 10 bases are a match to TRBD1. Looked up from germline, CDR1 is LNHDA and CDR2 is SQIVND (reference sequence). The CDR3 is 15 amino acids. V lost 6 bases and J lost 8; bases outside the gene matches: 10. The CDR3 region is CASSKKRGQGYEQFF. CDR3 nucleotides: TGTGCCAGTAGCAAAAAGAGGGGACAGGGGTATGAGCAGTTCTTC. Variable domain in full (rest from reference TRBV19 and TRBJ2-1): DGGITQSPKYLFRKEGQNVTLSCEQNLNHDAMYWYRQDPGQGLRLIYYSQIVNDFQKGDIAEGYSVSREKKESFPLTVTSAQKNPTAFYLCASSKKRGQGYEQFFGPGTRLTVL.

The CDR3 DNA reads as TGCGCCAGCAGTCTACAGGGAATGAACACTGAAGCTTTCTTT. This sequence encodes CASSLQGMNTEAFF. The rearrangement joins TRBV23-1 to TRBJ1-1, with D perhaps matching TRBD1 (6 bases). TRBV23-1 is designated an ORF whose function remains uncertain. The CDR3 has 14 residues. The ends were cut back, 4 bases at V and 0 bases at J, with 9 bases in the middle.

The genes are TRBV12-3 or TRBV12-4 and TRBJ2-5; possible D gene TRBD1, 5 bases. Between the trimmed V and J ends, which lost 2 bases and 5 bases, there was a span of 9 bases. The CDR3 covers 13 residues. The CDR3 here is CASSLRGGETQYF. CDR3 sequence (DNA): TGTGCCAGCAGTTTAAGGGGTGGGGAGACCCAGTACTTC.

The chain joins TRBV7-6 to TRBJ2-7; D is uncertain. The CDR3 extends over 14 amino acids. CDR1 is SGHVS and CDR2 is FNYEAQ in the germline V gene. V was pared by 0 bases and J by 3 bases, with 9 bases between. The CDR3 is CASSLARGSYEQYF. The CDR3 nucleotides read TGTGCCAGCAGCTTAGCTCGCGGAAGCTACGAGCAGTACTTC.

This chain joins TRBV28 and TRBJ1-4; 9 bases fit TRBD1. V lost 8 bases to trimming and J lost 15 bases; unmatched junction nucleotides: 7. Germline values: CDR1 MDHEN, CDR2 SYDVKM. The CDR3 has 11 residues. CDR3 bases: TGTGCCAGCGGGATGGACAGGGGTATGTTTTTT. This encodes CASGMDRGMFF.

V is TRBV5-1 and J is TRBJ1-1; D gene ambiguous. Per the germline V gene, CDR1 is SGHRS and CDR2 is YFSETQ. The ends were cut back, 1 base at V and 0 bases at J, with 10 bases in the middle. There are 15 residues in the CDR3. The CDR3 DNA reads TGCGCCAGCAGCTTGAACGGGAGAATGAACACTGAAGCTTTCTTT. Protein sequence: CASSLNGRMNTEAFF.

This clone was counted between two and nine times. The chain is built from TRBV18 and TRBJ1-5; unclear D gene. The germline V gene has CDR1 KGHSH and CDR2 LQKENI. V shed 0 bases and J shed 1 base, with 10 bases lying between them. This CDR3 contains 16 residues. The CDR3, as DNA: TGTGCCAGCTCACCACCGGGAGGGCGGAGCAATCAGCCCCAGCATTTT. Residues: CASSPPGGRSNQPQHF.

With respect to this clone: A junction boundary mismatches the germline segment, possibly from a read error. J is TRBJ2-1 and V is TRBV2; 8 nucleotides align to TRBD2. The CDR3 totals 15 residues. Germline CDR1 reads SNHLY; CDR2 reads FYNNEI. DNA of the CDR3: TGTGCCAGCCGATGGGCTAGCGGGTCCTCCAATGAGCAGTTCTTC. It is translated as CASRWASGSSNEQFF.

The chain combines TRBV11-1 with TRBJ2-7; TRBD2 agrees at 7 bases. The CDR3 is made up of 17 amino acids. The V gene's germline CDR1 is SGHAT and CDR2 FQDESV (reference sequence). Trimming at V came to 0 bases and at J to 0 bases, leaving 8 bases not matched to a gene. CDR3 sequence reads: CASSLADGGTSSYEQYF. DNA of the CDR3: TGTGCCAGCAGCTTAGCGGACGGGGGGACGAGCTCCTACGAGCAGTACTTC.